A selection of T cell receptor beta chains follows, all from one sample in a study of beta chain features in type 1 diabetes. TCRdb's copy holds only in-frame clones and misses some; the assay was immunoSEQ multiplex PCR. The profile covers about 270,000 clones, with roughly an eighth appearing a single time and approximately 0.015% taken by the ten largest. Material: naive CD4+ T cells from blood. The source is a man aged 30 to 39 with type 1 diabetes. Both conserved end residues are part of each CDR3. D genes are given only for firm matches. Not all rows give a size; the values are once, few, many and, for expanded clones, a class.

j_gene | v_gene | abundance | d_gene | CDR3aa | CDR3nt
TRBJ2-3 | TRBV5-1 | few | TRBD2 | CASSLDSGSQDTQYF | TGCGCCAGCAGCTTGGATAGCGGGAGTCAAGATACGCAGTATTTT
TRBJ1-5 | TRBV28 | few | NA | CASSSQQPQHF | TGTGCCAGCAGTTCCCAACAGCCCCAGCATTTT
TRBJ2-5 | TRBV27 | few | NA | CASSSHSGETQYF | TGTGCCAGCAGTTCGCACTCGGGAGAGACCCAGTACTTC
TRBJ1-5 | TRBV19 | few | NA | CASSASTYGNQPQHF | TGTGCCAGTAGTGCCTCTACGTATGGCAATCAGCCCCAGCATTTT
TRBJ2-2 | TRBV7-9 | NA | NA | CASSSRATGELFF | TGTGCCAGCAGCTCTAGAGCCACCGGGGAGCTGTTTTTT
TRBJ2-7 | TRBV7-9 | few | TRBD1 | CASSFGRTGDHEQYF | TGTGCCAGCAGCTTCGGCCGGACAGGGGACCACGAGCAGTACTTC
TRBJ2-5 | TRBV5-4 | NA | TRBD2 | CASSPPAGEGQETQYF | TGTGCCAGCAGCCCACCCGCGGGAGAAGGCCAAGAGACCCAGTACTTC
TRBJ2-4 | TRBV5-4 | few | TRBD2 | CASSSATSGRDIQYF | TGTGCCAGCAGCTCGGCGACTAGCGGGAGAGACATTCAGTACTTC
TRBJ2-7 | TRBV10-3 | few | NA | CAVSGTAYEQYF | TGTGCCGTTAGCGGAACGGCCTACGAGCAGTACTTC
TRBJ2-5 | TRBV5-4 | few | NA | CAGGVQEETQYF | TGTGCCGGAGGGGTTCAGGAAGAGACCCAGTACTTC
TRBJ2-1 | TRBV10-3 | NA | NA | CAISESMGPENEQFF | TGTGCCATCAGTGAGTCCATGGGGCCAGAGAATGAGCAGTTCTTC
TRBJ2-3 | TRBV9 | few | TRBD2 | CASSVGTSGRTDTQYF | TGTGCCAGCAGCGTAGGGACTAGCGGGAGGACAGATACGCAGTATTTT
TRBJ1-1 | TRBV18 | NA | TRBD1 | CASSRRSGQGFLNTEAFF | TGTGCCAGCTCACGACGGTCGGGACAGGGGTTTCTGAACACTGAAGCTTTCTTT
TRBJ1-1 | TRBV9 | NA | TRBD1 | CASSAGTGLNTEAFF | TGTGCCAGCAGCGCCGGGACAGGTCTGAACACTGAAGCTTTCTTT
TRBJ2-7 | TRBV7-9 | few | NA | CASSSGGTKTYEQYF | TGTGCCAGCTCGTCGGGTGGGACAAAAACCTACGAGCAGTACTTC
TRBJ2-7 | TRBV28 | NA | TRBD2 | CASSFSGTSYEQYF | TGTGCCAGCAGTTTTAGCGGGACCTCCTACGAGCAGTACTTC
TRBJ2-1 | TRBV7-3 | few | NA | CASSLGRLNEQFF | TGTGCCAGCAGCTTAGGCAGGCTCAATGAGCAGTTCTTC
TRBJ2-1 | TRBV7-9 | NA | NA | CASSLGGPVNEQFF | TGTGCCAGCAGCTTGGGGGGACCGGTCAATGAGCAGTTCTTC
TRBJ2-5 | TRBV29-1 | many | TRBD1 | CSVQGQTQYF | TGCAGCGTACAGGGGCAGACCCAGTACTTC
TRBJ2-4 | TRBV2 | NA | NA | CAGTPDRNIQYF | TGTGCCGGCACCCCTGACAGAAACATTCAGTACTTC
TRBJ2-5 | TRBV28 | NA | TRBD1 | CASSSGQGRETQYF | TGTGCCAGCAGTTCCGGACAGGGACGAGAGACCCAGTACTTC
TRBJ2-1 | TRBV4-3 | few | TRBD2 | CASSQEEISGSSTYNEQFF | TGCGCCAGCAGCCAAGAGGAGATTAGCGGGAGCTCTACATACAATGAGCAGTTCTTC
TRBJ1-1 | TRBV5-6 | NA | NA | CASGGWGTEAFF | TGTGCCAGCGGGGGGTGGGGCACTGAAGCTTTCTTT
TRBJ1-1 | TRBV18 | few | NA | CASSPSLTEEAFF | TGTGCCAGCTCACCAAGCCTAACCGAAGAAGCTTTCTTT
TRBJ2-1 | TRBV5-1 | NA | TRBD2 | CASSAGGGGNEQFF | TGCGCCAGCAGTGCGGGAGGAGGGGGTAATGAGCAGTTCTTC
TRBJ2-7 | TRBV7-9 | few | NA | CASSPRVGSGVQYF | TGTGCCAGCAGCCCCCGTGTCGGGTCCGGTGTGCAGTACTTC
TRBJ1-5 | TRBV19 | NA | NA | CASRKQGMGNQPQHF | TGTGCCAGTAGAAAACAGGGAATGGGCAATCAGCCCCAGCATTTT
TRBJ2-7 | TRBV5-4 | few | TRBD2 | CASSRGTGRAYEQYF | TGTGCCAGCAGTCGGGGTACCGGGAGGGCCTACGAGCAGTACTTC
TRBJ2-7 | TRBV19 | NA | TRBD2 | CASSRGGLAEYEQYF | TGTGCCAGTAGCAGAGGTGGACTAGCGGAATACGAGCAGTACTTC
TRBJ2-1 | TRBV25-1 | NA | TRBD2 | CASSDSGRGSYNEQFF | TGTGCCAGCAGTGATAGCGGGAGAGGTTCCTACAATGAGCAGTTCTTC
TRBJ2-1 | TRBV5-1 | few | NA | CASSLGTAYNEQFF | TGCGCCAGCAGCTTGGGGACAGCTTACAATGAGCAGTTCTTC
TRBJ2-4 | TRBV15 | few | TRBD1 | CATREGTGVDIQYF | TGTGCCACCAGAGAGGGGACAGGGGTGGACATTCAGTACTTC
TRBJ2-2 | TRBV5-1 | NA | TRBD1 | CASSPGTGDTGELFF | TGCGCCAGCAGCCCAGGGACAGGGGACACCGGGGAGCTGTTTTTT
TRBJ2-7 | TRBV7-9 | NA | NA | CAIDPGQGRYEQYF | TGTGCCATCGATCCGGGACAAGGGAGATACGAGCAGTACTTC
TRBJ2-2 | TRBV4-3 | few | NA | CASSPNLAALRNTGELFF | TGCGCCAGCAGCCCGAACTTGGCGGCACTGAGGAACACCGGGGAGCTGTTTTTT
TRBJ1-5 | TRBV15 | few | NA | CATEGEVGNQPQHF | TGTGCCACCGAAGGAGAGGTGGGCAATCAGCCCCAGCATTTT
TRBJ1-1 | TRBV18 | NA | NA | CASSPSGGRTEAFF | TGTGCCAGCTCACCGTCGGGAGGGCGGACTGAAGCTTTCTTT
TRBJ2-1 | TRBV7-2 | few | NA | CASSPSQGLSINEQFF | TGTGCCAGCAGCCCCTCCCAGGGGTTAAGTATCAATGAGCAGTTCTTC
TRBJ1-5 | TRBV28 | NA | TRBD1 | CASTRTGNQPQHF | TGTGCCAGCACCCGGACAGGTAATCAGCCCCAGCATTTT
TRBJ2-1 | TRBV29-1 | NA | NA | CSVDFPEPSSYNEQFF | TGCAGCGTTGACTTCCCAGAACCCAGCTCCTACAATGAGCAGTTCTTC
TRBJ2-1 | TRBV5-1 | NA | TRBD1 | CASSKGQGREQFF | TGCGCCAGCAGCAAGGGACAGGGGCGGGAGCAGTTCTTC
TRBJ2-7 | TRBV10-3 | few | TRBD2 | CAISESMRGRSEQYF | TGTGCCATCAGTGAGTCGATGCGCGGGAGGTCCGAGCAGTACTTC
TRBJ2-1 | TRBV30 | few | TRBD1 | CAWSRDRVSGRLDEQFF | TGTGCCTGGAGTCGCGACAGGGTATCGGGGCGGCTGGATGAGCAGTTCTTC
TRBJ2-5 | TRBV7-9 | NA | NA | CASSLGLETQYF | TGTGCCAGCAGCTTAGGGCTAGAGACCCAGTACTTC
TRBJ2-1 | TRBV7-3 | NA | TRBD1 | CASSRQGDEQFF | TGTGCCAGCAGTAGACAGGGCGATGAGCAGTTCTTC
TRBJ2-3 | TRBV30 | few | NA | CAYCSGLSTDTQYF | TGTGCCTATTGTAGCGGTCTTAGCACAGATACGCAGTATTTT
TRBJ1-5 | TRBV5-6 | few | NA | CASSSEPDQPQHF | TGTGCCAGCAGCTCGGAGCCGGATCAGCCCCAGCATTTT
TRBJ1-4 | TRBV4-1 | NA | NA | CASSQGAKLIEKLFF | TGCGCCAGCAGCCAAGGGGCAAAGCTAATTGAAAAACTGTTTTTT
TRBJ2-1 | TRBV28 | NA | TRBD1 | CASSSQGVRGDEQFF | TGTGCCAGCAGTTCACAGGGGGTAAGAGGCGATGAGCAGTTCTTC
TRBJ2-1 | TRBV7-2 | few | NA | CASSPHRETKQFF | TGTGCCAGCAGCCCCCACCGGGAGACAAAGCAGTTCTTC
TRBJ2-3 | TRBV7-9 | NA | TRBD1 | CASSWTGAGDTQYF | TGTGCCAGCAGCTGGACAGGGGCGGGAGATACGCAGTATTTT
TRBJ2-3 | TRBV7-9 | NA | NA | CASSFVGRATDTQYF | TGTGCCAGCAGCTTCGTGGGCAGGGCCACAGATACGCAGTATTTT
TRBJ2-1 | TRBV11-2 | NA | NA | CASSPLVVPNEQFF | TGTGCCAGCAGCCCCCTCGTCGTCCCCAATGAGCAGTTCTTC
TRBJ2-2 | TRBV11-2 | NA | TRBD1 | CASIRTGSTGELFF | TGTGCCAGCATCCGGACAGGGAGCACCGGGGAGCTGTTTTTT
TRBJ1-5 | TRBV4-1 | few | TRBD1 | CASSQGDGNTGDNQPQHF | TGCGCCAGCAGCCAAGGGGATGGAAATACAGGGGATAATCAGCCCCAGCATTTT
TRBJ1-1 | TRBV5-4 | NA | TRBD1 | CASSSGTGRNTEAFF | TGTGCCAGCAGCTCCGGGACAGGGAGGAACACTGAAGCTTTCTTT
TRBJ2-1 | TRBV18 | NA | TRBD1 | CASSHRDRVPHEQFF | TGTGCCAGCTCGCACCGGGACAGGGTACCCCATGAGCAGTTCTTC
TRBJ2-1 | TRBV7-3 | few | NA | CASSGGLAGGNEQFF | TGTGCCAGCAGCGGCGGACTAGCAGGGGGCAATGAGCAGTTCTTC